The 18 T cell receptor beta chains in this list originate from one sample, sequenced in a study of shared clonotypes between healthy human individuals. TCRdb's copy holds only in-frame clones and misses some; the assay was immunoSEQ multiplex PCR. The data contain 2 million to 2.5 million clones, approximately 94% of them seen just once; the ten biggest clones take up approximately 0.13%. Input material: naive CD4+ T cells sorted from blood. The subset was: CD45RA+ positively selected. The receptors originated from a man between 18 and 35 years old in good health.

The chain joins TRBV7-2 to TRBJ2-3; TRBD2 matches at 11 bases. This CDR3 spans 18 amino acids. The V segment lost 5 bases and the J segment 2 bases; nucleotides outside the gene matches: 12. The V gene's germline CDR1 is SGHTA and CDR2 FQGNSA. The CDR3 reads CASSPPTSGSWITDTQYF. DNA of the CDR3: TGTGCCAGCAGCCCCCCAACTAGCGGGAGTTGGATCACAGATACGCAGTATTTT.

The chain uses TRBV2 and TRBJ2-7; weak D call: TRBD2 (6 bases). CDR3 length equals 13 residues. Between the trimmed V and J ends, which lost 6 bases and 7 bases, there was a span of 16 bases. Germline lookup yields CDR1 SNHLY and CDR2 FYNNEI. The CDR3 spells CASSAGTYAEQYF. The CDR3 bases are TGTGCCAGCAGCGCCGGGACTTATGCGGAGCAGTACTTC.

The genes are TRBV5-3 and TRBJ2-7; the match to TRBD1 covers 10 bases. TRBV5-3 belongs to the ORF category, with a function that is uncertain. The J segment lost 6 bases and the V segment lost 2 bases, leaving 8 bases of the junction unmatched. The CDR3 spans 15 residues. CDR3 protein: CARSFKGTGVVEQYF. CDR3 nucleotides: TGTGCCAGAAGCTTCAAAGGGACAGGGGTCGTCGAGCAGTACTTC.

V and J are TRBV10-1 and TRBJ1-5, with a possible D match to TRBD1 (5 bases). V lost 6 bases, J lost 6 bases, and 12 bases lay in between. The CDR3 runs 13 residues. Per germline, CDR1 WNHNN and CDR2 SYGVQD (reference sequence). CDR3 loop: CASSASGFQPQHF. CDR3 nucleotides: TGCGCCAGCAGCGCATCAGGGTTTCAGCCCCAGCATTTT.

J is TRBJ1-3 and V is TRBV27; D unresolved. CDR1 is MNHEY and CDR2 is SMNVEV in the germline V gene (reference sequence). V lost 4 bases to trimming and J lost 0 bases, with 10 bases between them. This CDR3 is 15 amino acids long. The CDR3 spells CASSWRGSSGNTIYF. The CDR3 nucleotides are TGTGCCAGCAGTTGGCGTGGTAGCTCTGGAAACACCATATATTTT.

V usage is TRBV5-6 and J usage is TRBJ1-2; TRBD1 matches 8 bases. Germline V gives CDR1 SGHDT, CDR2 YYEEEE. The CDR3 is 16 residues long. The trim removed 6 bases at V and 4 bases at J, leaving 14 bases unmatched. The CDR3 DNA sequence: TGTGCCAGCACCTTCGGACCAGGGGGCTTGGTCTATGGCTACACCTTC. Translated, it gives CASTFGPGGLVYGYTF.

About this clone: Other DNA sequences in this sample translate to the same CDR3. This chain connects TRBV9 to TRBJ1-2, with D hard to call. V was clipped by 2 bases and J by 0 bases, with 8 bases between them. The CDR3 totals 14 residues. The V gene's germline CDR1 is SGDLS and CDR2 YYNGEE. CDR3 residues: CASSVAATNYGYTF. The CDR3 DNA is TGTGCCAGCAGCGTGGCAGCCACTAACTATGGCTACACCTTC. Supplemented by reference TRBV9 and TRBJ1-2, the full variable domain reads DSGVTQTPKHLITATGQRVTLRCSPRSGDLSVYWYQQSLDQGLQFLIQYYNGEERAKGNILERFSAQQFPDLHSELNLSSLELGDSALYFCASSVAATNYGYTFGSGTRLTVV.

The chain uses TRBV12-5 and TRBJ2-5; the D gene could be TRBD1 or TRBD2 (6 bases each). The CDR3 is 13 amino acids. Between the trimmed V and J ends, which lost 2 bases and 5 bases, there was a span of 9 bases. Germline V gene data show CDR1 as LGHNT and CDR2 as FRNRAP. CDR3 in DNA: TGTGCTAGTGGTTTGCGGGGGCTCGAGACCCAGTACTTC. Its translation is CASGLRGLETQYF. Complete variable domain (other parts from reference TRBV12-5 and TRBJ2-5): DARVTQTPRHKVTEMGQEVTMRCQPILGHNTVFWYRQTMMQGLELLAYFRNRAPLDDSGMPKDRFSAEMPDATLATLKIQPSEPRDSAVYFCASGLRGLETQYFGPGTRLLVL.

A remark on this clone: Other nucleotide sequences from this sample produce the same CDR3. The chain is built from TRBV7-3 and TRBJ2-7, with TRBD1 as a possible D gene (6 bases). CDR1 and CDR2 from the germline V gene are SGHTA and FQGTGA. This CDR3 is 15 amino acids long. V shed 3 bases and J shed 0 bases, with 12 bases lying between them. The CDR3 DNA follows: TGTGCCAGCAGCTTGGGGGCAGGGAGCTCCTACGAGCAGTACTTC. Its protein is CASSLGAGSSYEQYF.

The genes are TRBV7-8 and TRBJ2-1; D remains unclear. The CDR3 length is 15 residues. Germline CDR1 and CDR2: SGHVS and FQNEAQ. V gave up 7 bases and J gave up 0 bases, with 13 bases separating them. In nucleotides, the CDR3 is TGTGCCAGCAACCCGGAGCCTACCTCCTACAATGAGCAGTTCTTC. Translated: CASNPEPTSYNEQFF.

The chain has TRBV30 and TRBJ2-5; a weak D match, TRBD1 (6 bases). The CDR3 has 15 amino acids. The germline V and J ends were trimmed by 3 bases and 5 bases, with 19 bases remaining between them. Looked up from germline, CDR1 is GTSNPN and CDR2 is SVGIG (reference sequence). The CDR3 bases are TGTGCCTGGAGGGCTACAGGGTCCTGGAAGGAGACCCAGTACTTC. Amino acid sequence: CAWRATGSWKETQYF. Full variable domain (outside the CDR3, taken from reference TRBV30 and TRBJ2-5): SQTIHQWPATLVQPVGSPLSLECTVEGTSNPNLYWYRQAAGRGLQLLFYSVGIGQISSEVPQNLSASRPQDRQFILSSKKLLLSDSGFYLCAWRATGSWKETQYFGPGTRLLVL.

This clone has only a few counts. The chain uses TRBV30 and TRBJ1-1; perhaps TRBD1 as D (6 bases). There are 12 residues in the CDR3. Germline V gene data show CDR1 as GTSNPN and CDR2 as SVGIG (reference sequence). The ends were cut back, 3 bases at V and 11 bases at J, with 16 bases in the middle. Here the CDR3 DNA reads TGTGCCTGGAGGGACGTTACAGGGAGGGCTTTCTTT. It encodes CAWRDVTGRAFF.

This clone has only one observation. The rearrangement uses TRBV10-3 and TRBJ2-7, with D tentatively TRBD2 (6 bases). The germline V gene encodes CDR1 ENHRY and CDR2 SYGVKD. The CDR3 runs 13 residues. The germline V and J ends were trimmed by 11 bases and 6 bases, with 20 bases remaining between them. The CDR3 DNA reads as TGTGCCGCCACCGGGACGTACGGGGGCGAGCAGTACTTC. Its protein is CAATGTYGGEQYF.

The genes are TRBV27 and TRBJ1-4; D is perhaps TRBD1 (5 bases). The V end lost 1 base, the J end lost 1 base, and 13 bases lay between the germline ends. Germline V gene sequence: CDR1 MNHEY, CDR2 SMNVEV (reference sequence). The CDR3 length is 17 residues. The CDR3 protein is CASSLLGPSETNEKLFF. In DNA, the CDR3 is TGTGCCAGCAGTTTATTGGGACCTTCGGAAACTAATGAAAAACTGTTTTTT.

The V call is TRBV29-1, the J call TRBJ2-3, with a tentative D call TRBD2 (6 bases). Germline assignment: CDR1 SQVTM and CDR2 ANQGSEA. V was trimmed by 7 bases and J by 6 bases, leaving 11 bases between them. This CDR3 is built from 11 residues. The CDR3 protein is CSAGEADTQYF. DNA for the CDR3: TGCAGCGCCGGGGAGGCGGATACGCAGTATTTT.

About this clone itself: At the DNA level, this CDR3 is encoded by other sequences in the same sample as well. The gene calls are TRBV7-2 and TRBJ2-7; 10 bases match TRBD2. V lost 2 bases, J lost 2 bases, and 3 bases stayed unmatched. CDR1 and CDR2 from the germline V gene are SGHTA and FQGNSA. This CDR3 has 15 residues. CDR3 bases: TGTGCCAGCAGCTTATTAGCGGGGGGCCCCTACGAGCAGTACTTC. Its protein product is CASSLLAGGPYEQYF.

The V gene is TRBV30, the J gene TRBJ1-1; weak D call: TRBD1 (5 bases). V shed 0 bases and J shed 5 bases, with 13 bases lying between them. This CDR3 is 14 amino acids long. The germline CDR1 and CDR2 sequences are GTSNPN and SVGIG (reference sequence). The DNA for the CDR3 is TGTGCCTGGAGTGTAAGAGGGAGGGGAACTGAAGCTTTCTTT. It encodes CAWSVRGRGTEAFF. The full variable domain, rest sourced from reference TRBV30 and TRBJ1-1, is SQTIHQWPATLVQPVGSPLSLECTVEGTSNPNLYWYRQAAGRGLQLLFYSVGIGQISSEVPQNLSASRPQDRQFILSSKKLLLSDSGFYLCAWSVRGRGTEAFFGQGTRLTVV.

V is TRBV7-2 and J is TRBJ2-1; the D gene is possibly TRBD2 (5 bases). CDR1 is SGHTA, CDR2 FQGNSA, per germline. V dropped 1 base and J dropped 6 bases, with 13 bases sitting between them. CDR3 length equals 15 residues. DNA of the CDR3: TGTGCCAGCAGCTTAGGGGTGGCGGGCGCCAATGAGCAGTTCTTC. Its protein is CASSLGVAGANEQFF.